The 23 T cell receptor beta chains listed next were all sequenced from one sample in a study of T-cell memory formation after mild COVID-19. TCRdb fed the 5' RACE reads into MiXCR, producing one record per CDR3 protein. Here the sample spans 180,000 or so distinct CDR3 sequences, 9.5% to 13% being singletons. The sequenced sample was PBMCs or a T cell subset sorted from them (not recorded which). All receptors derive from a man aged 18 to 35 who had mild COVID-19 (a few samples of this study predate the infection). Cell type and time point are not known.

About this clonotype: A much larger clone sits a single nucleotide away, making a read error possible. The rearrangement links TRBV7-2 to TRBJ2-1, with D unresolved. V lost 5 bases, J lost 9 bases, and 17 bases lay in between. The CDR3 contains 14 residues. CDR1 and CDR2 from the germline V gene are SGHTA and FQGNSA. The CDR3 nucleotides read TGTGCCAGCAGCCCCGAAAGAGTTGTTCGTGAGCAGTTCTTC. This encodes CASSPERVVREQFF.

CDR3 sequence (DNA): TGCAGTGCTAGAGGTTTATCGAGACGGACCGGGTTCGCCCAGTACTTC. Translation: CSARGLSRRTGFAQYF. The J gene is TRBJ2-5, the V gene TRBV20-1, with D hard to call. The germline gives CDR1 DFQATT, CDR2 SNEGSKA (reference sequence). V lost 1 base, J lost 9 bases, and 24 bases lay in between. The CDR3 has 16 amino acids.

This clonotype was observed at least ten times. The V call is TRBV6-5, the J call TRBJ2-1, with TRBD2 matching over 11 bases. This CDR3 is built from 14 residues. CDR1 MNHEY and CDR2 SVGAGI come from the germline V gene. V dropped 6 bases and J dropped 6; count of bases not matched to a gene: 4. The CDR3 DNA reads as TGTGCCAGCAGACTGGGACTAGCGGCCAATGAGCAGTTCTTC. Amino acid sequence: CASRLGLAANEQFF.

This clonotype was seen a few times. The chain is built from TRBV29-1 and TRBJ2-7, with 8 bases fitting TRBD2. The J segment lost 5 bases and the V segment lost 4 bases, leaving 4 bases of the junction unmatched. Germline V gene lookup returns CDR1 SQVTM and CDR2 ANQGSEA. The CDR3 runs 12 residues. CDR3: CSVGRGGNEQYF. The CDR3 DNA reads TGCAGCGTTGGTCGCGGGGGGAACGAGCAGTACTTC.

The chain combines TRBV7-2 with TRBJ1-6; the D is unclear. Germline V gene lookup returns CDR1 SGHTA and CDR2 FQGNSA. The CDR3 covers 12 residues. Trimming left V 3 bases short and J 12 bases short, with 9 bases between. The CDR3: CASSFGSVPLHF. Here the CDR3 DNA reads TGTGCCAGCAGCTTCGGATCGGTACCCCTCCACTTT.

The chain uses TRBV28 and TRBJ2-4; weak D call: TRBD2 (7 bases). The CDR3 runs to 16 residues. Germline values: CDR1 MDHEN, CDR2 SYDVKM. Trimming took 2 bases from V and 7 from J, leaving 18 bases between them. CDR3 in amino acids: CASSLGGAGGGNIQYF. CDR3 sequence (DNA): TGTGCCAGCAGTTTAGGGGGGGCCGGCGGTGGGAACATTCAGTACTTC.

The chain has TRBV12-3 or TRBV12-4 and TRBJ2-3; no reliable D call. The CDR3 is 18 residues long. Trimming shortened V by 2 bases and J by 0 bases, and 18 bases separated the two germline ends. The CDR3 coding sequence is TGTGCCAGCAGTTTAAACGGGCTCTCAACAATTAGCACAGATACGCAGTATTTT. Its protein is CASSLNGLSTISTDTQYF.

In this sample, this clonotype turned up a few times. CDR3 region: CSASSTDTQYF. CDR3 DNA sequence: TGCAGTGCTAGCAGCACAGATACGCAGTATTTT. The V and J genes are TRBV20-1 and TRBJ2-3; D is ambiguous. V was cut by 3 bases and J by 0 bases, with 1 base left in between. The CDR3 sequence is 11 residues long. Germline assignment: CDR1 DFQATT and CDR2 SNEGSKA (reference sequence).

This clonotype was seen many times. The V call is TRBV7-9, the J call TRBJ2-1; D is perhaps TRBD2 (6 bases). The germline CDR1 and CDR2 sequences are SEHNR and FQNEAQ (reference sequence). Trimming left V 8 bases short and J 0 bases short, with 11 bases between. The length of the CDR3 is 14 residues. CDR3 loop: CASLRELSYNEQFF. In nucleotides, the CDR3 is TGTGCCAGCCTCCGGGAGCTCTCCTACAATGAGCAGTTCTTC.

This clonotype is medium-sized (0.01 to 0.1%) in the sample. The chain links TRBV20-1 to TRBJ2-7, with TRBD2 matching 11 bases. Looked up from germline, CDR1 is DFQATT and CDR2 is SNEGSKA (reference sequence). V shed 3 bases, J shed 2 bases, and the junction held 9 bases outside the gene matches. The CDR3 totals 16 residues. Here the CDR3 reads CSASESNSGGAYEQYV. The CDR3 DNA is TGCAGTGCTAGCGAGTCTAATAGCGGGGGGGCCTACGAGCAGTACGTC.

The table lists this clonotype with many counts. The genes are TRBV20-1 and TRBJ2-7; D is possibly TRBD2 (6 bases). The ends were cut back, 1 base at V and 7 bases at J, with 11 bases in the middle. Germline lookup yields CDR1 DFQATT and CDR2 SNEGSKA (reference sequence). CDR3 size: 12 residues. The CDR3 DNA reads TGCAGTGCTAGAGCGACTAGTGCAGAGCAGTACGTC. Encoded protein: CSARATSAEQYV.

The gene calls are TRBV2 and TRBJ1-1, with D maybe TRBD1 (6 bases). The germline CDR1 and CDR2 sequences are SNHLY and FYNNEI. V gave up 6 bases and J gave up 4 bases, with 15 bases separating them. The CDR3 has 14 amino acids. The CDR3 is CASRRGGEGTEAFF. CDR3 DNA sequence: TGTGCCAGCAGACGGGGGGGCGAGGGCACTGAAGCTTTCTTT.

This clonotype was found many times. The rearrangement joins TRBV5-4 to TRBJ2-7; the D is unclear. Trimming took off 5 bases at V and 5 bases at J, with 8 bases between the two ends. CDR1 SGHNT and CDR2 YYREEE come from the germline V gene (reference sequence). CDR3 length: 11 amino acids. The CDR3 protein is CASSFTDEQYF. The CDR3 DNA is TGTGCCAGCAGTTTCACCGACGAGCAGTACTTC.

The chain recombines TRBV5-1 with TRBJ2-6; D perhaps matches TRBD1 (5 bases). This CDR3 is 16 amino acids long. V was shortened by 1 base and J by 2 bases, with 10 bases between the two germline ends. CDR1 SGHRS and CDR2 YFSETQ come from the germline V gene. This CDR3 reads CASSLLAGPGANVLTF. The DNA of the CDR3 is TGCGCCAGCAGCTTGCTCGCAGGGCCTGGGGCCAACGTCCTGACTTTC.

This chain joins TRBV6-6 and TRBJ2-5; 7 bases fit TRBD2. Germline values: CDR1 MNHNY, CDR2 SVGAGI (reference sequence). Trimming cost V 5 bases and J 5 bases; bases outside gene matches: 11. There are 15 residues in the CDR3. CDR3 region: CASSARDYRGETQYF. In nucleotides, the CDR3 is TGTGCCAGCAGTGCGCGGGACTACCGGGGTGAGACCCAGTACTTC.

The chain employs TRBV2 and TRBJ2-2; 10 positions agree with TRBD1. Germline-derived CDR1 and CDR2 are SNHLY and FYNNEI. The CDR3 consists of 15 residues. J was trimmed by 6 bases and V by 7 bases; bases with no gene match: 8. The CDR3 sequence: CASMGDRGSSGELFF. DNA for the CDR3: TGTGCCAGCATGGGGGACAGGGGATCATCCGGGGAGCTGTTTTTT.

The chain has TRBV5-8 and TRBJ1-2; D uncertain. In germline, CDR1 is SGHTS, CDR2 YDEGEE. Trimming removed 4 bases from V and 6 bases from J, with 16 bases in between. This CDR3 is 14 amino acids long. The CDR3 DNA reads TGTGCCAGCAGCCCTGGGGTCGAACGGCATGGCTACACCTTC. This translates into CASSPGVERHGYTF. The full variable domain, rest sourced from reference TRBV5-8 and TRBJ1-2, is EAGVTQSPTHLIKTRGQQATLRCSPISGHTSVYWYQQALGLGLQFLLWYDEGEERNRGNFPPRFSGRQFPNYSSELNVNALELEDSALYLCASSPGVERHGYTFGSGTRLTVV.

This clonotype was counted between two and nine times. The V and J genes are TRBV12-3 or TRBV12-4 and TRBJ2-6; perhaps TRBD1 as D (6 bases). The CDR3 covers 18 residues. V dropped 5 bases and J dropped 0 bases, with 17 bases sitting between them. CDR3 residues: CASSPLWPDSSGANVLTF. The CDR3 nucleotides are TGTGCCAGCAGTCCCCTATGGCCGGACAGCTCTGGGGCCAACGTCCTGACTTTC.

This clonotype has more than one count but fewer than ten. The chain uses TRBV7-2 and TRBJ1-1; D uncertain. This CDR3 region has 13 residues. V lost 9 bases to trimming and J lost 2 bases, with 13 bases between them. Germline V gives CDR1 SGHTA, CDR2 FQGNSA. CDR3 nucleotide sequence: TGTGCCAGTGCCCAGACCTTCAACACTGAAGCTTTCTTT. Translated, it gives CASAQTFNTEAFF.

This clonotype appeared many times. CDR3 amino acids: CASSLSTSGQETQYF. The CDR3 nucleotides read TGTGCCAGCAGCTTATCGACTAGCGGCCAAGAGACCCAGTACTTC. The chain uses TRBV7-2 and TRBJ2-5, with TRBD2 matching over 9 bases. Germline loops: CDR1 SGHTA, CDR2 FQGNSA. The CDR3 sequence is 15 residues long. V was pared by 2 bases and J by 1 base, with 2 bases of the junction left unmatched.

CDR3 sequence: CATSDTGTGGGYEQYF. The CDR3 nucleotides read TGTGCCACCAGTGACACCGGGACAGGGGGCGGATACGAGCAGTACTTC. The V call is TRBV24-1, the J call TRBJ2-7, with 12 bases aligning to TRBD1. CDR3 length: 16 amino acids. V gave up 4 bases and J gave up 4 bases; unmatched junction bases: 7. Germline values: CDR1 KGHDR, CDR2 SFDVKD.

Only a few counts were recorded for this clonotype. The J gene is TRBJ2-7, the V gene TRBV11-2; the D gene is possibly TRBD2 (5 bases). Trimming removed 2 bases at V and 3 bases at J, with 17 bases between. CDR1 and CDR2 from the germline V gene are SGHAT and FQNNGV. This CDR3 region has 16 residues. The CDR3 here is CASSLFFGLQLYEQYF. The CDR3 DNA reads TGTGCCAGCAGCTTATTTTTTGGACTTCAACTCTACGAGCAGTACTTC.

This clonotype has a count of ten or more. This chain links TRBV27 with TRBJ2-5, with D possibly called TRBD1 or TRBD2 (6 bases each). V lost 9 bases, J lost 9 bases, and 20 bases lay in between. The CDR3 totals 13 residues. Germline assignment: CDR1 MNHEY and CDR2 SMNVEV (reference sequence). CDR3 nucleotides: TGTGCCAGTGGAGGGTGGGGGGCTGGGGCCCAGTACTTC. Amino acid sequence: CASGGWGAGAQYF.